A single count supports the clone carrying this T cell receptor (beta chain). Its antigen remains unidentified. Only in-frame clones appear in the TCRdb table, and some are missing; sequencing was by immunoSEQ multiplex PCR. The table lists about 26,000 clones, 65% to 85% of them singletons. The sample comes from a study of STAT5B mutations in CD4+ large granular lymphocyte leukemia. Whole-study results and caveats: Data were not HLA-matched across samples.

This clonotype was sampled from a human donor in good health. Material for sequencing was CD4+ T cells from blood buffy coats.

The CDR3 reads CASSQDRSSGGEETQYF. As DNA, the CDR3 is TGTGCCAGCAGCCAAGATCGTTCTAGCGGGGGGGAGGAGACCCAGTACTTC. The chain recombines TRBV4-2 with TRBJ2-5; 12 nucleotides match TRBD2. The CDR3 is 17 residues long. Unmatched junction bases numbered 7, after V lost 0 bases and J lost 5 bases. Germline CDR1 is LGHNA and CDR2 is YNFKEQ.